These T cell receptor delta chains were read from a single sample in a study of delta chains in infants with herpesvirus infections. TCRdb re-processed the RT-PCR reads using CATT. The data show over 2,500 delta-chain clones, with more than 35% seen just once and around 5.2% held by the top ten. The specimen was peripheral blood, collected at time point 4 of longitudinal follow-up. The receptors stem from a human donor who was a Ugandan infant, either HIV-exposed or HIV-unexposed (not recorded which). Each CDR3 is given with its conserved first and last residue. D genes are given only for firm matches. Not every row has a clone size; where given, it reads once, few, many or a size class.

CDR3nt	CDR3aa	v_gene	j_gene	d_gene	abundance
TGTGCCTGCTTCTCGATCGGGGATGGACGTACGGGAGACACCGATAAACTCATCTTT	CACFSIGDGRTGDTDKLIF	TRDV2	TRDJ1	.	few
TGTGCTCTTGGGATCCCCCCCCCTTCTCCGGATGATTGGGGATGGTACACCGATAAACTCATCTTT	CALGIPPPSPDDWGWYTDKLIF	TRDV1	TRDJ1	.	.
TGTGCCTGTGACGGGACTGGGGGATATAAGAGCTCCTGGGACACCCGACAGATGTTTTTC	CACDGTGGYKSSWDTRQMFF	TRDV2	TRDJ3	TRDD3	.
TGTGCCTGTGACACCGTTACTGGGGGATACGAGATGGGGTCCAGCGATAAACTCATCTTT	CACDTVTGGYEMGSSDKLIF	TRDV2	TRDJ1	TRDD3	.
TGTGCTCTTGGGTTAAGGGAGGGCAACCGGAATTCCGATAAACTCATCTTT	CALGLREGNRNSDKLIF	TRDV1	TRDJ1	.	few
TGTGCTCTTGGGGAAGATAAGGGCTGGGGGATACGGGGCACCGATAAACTCATCTTT	CALGEDKGWGIRGTDKLIF	TRDV1	TRDJ1	TRDD3	.
TGTGCCTGTGAACGTACTGGGGGGCTACATTCCGATAAACTCATCTTT	CACERTGGLHSDKLIF	TRDV2	TRDJ1	TRDD3	medium-sized
TGTGCTCTTGGGGAACTTGCCCCATCCTTCCCCCTGGCTGAGAACACCGATAAACTCATCTTT	CALGELAPSFPLAENTDKLIF	TRDV1	TRDJ1	.	.
TGTGCTCTTGGGGAAGAGTTCGGGGGGGATACTGCTTCCGATAAACTCATCTTT	CALGEEFGGDTASDKLIF	TRDV1	TRDJ1	TRDD3	.
TGTGCCTGTGACACCGTCGGTGGGGGATACGCAGGAATGGCCAGCGATAAACTCATCTTT	CACDTVGGGYAGMASDKLIF	TRDV2	TRDJ1	TRDD3	few
TGTGCTGTGGCCAGGCCTGATCAAGGGTCCCATCCGTACACCGATAAACTCATCTTT	CAVARPDQGSHPYTDKLIF	TRAV36/DV7	TRDJ1	.	large
TGTGCCTGTGACCCCCTTTCCACCGATAAACTCATCTTT	CACDPLSTDKLIF	TRDV2	TRDJ1	.	.
TGTGCCTGTGTGGACGTTGCCGACACCGATAAACTCATCTTT	CACVDVADTDKLIF	TRDV2	TRDJ1	.	medium-sized
TGTGCTCTTGGGGAAAAGGAGTCGGGGGAACTGATTCAGACGTACACCGATAAACTCATCTTT	CALGEKESGELIQTYTDKLIF	TRDV1	TRDJ1	.	.
TGTGCCTGTGACACCGTAGGGAGTGGGGGATACGCGAGTGGACTCATCTTT	CACDTVGSGGYASGLIF	TRDV2	TRDJ1	TRDD3	few
TGTGCAGCAAACCCTCGTCCTACGGGGACGTACTGGGCCTACACCGATAAACTCATCTTT	CAANPRPTGTYWAYTDKLIF	TRAV29/DV5	TRDJ1	.	.
TGTGCCTGTGACACGGGGGGGATCCCCCCAAGCTCCTGGGACGCCCGACAGATGTTTTTC	CACDTGGIPPSSWDARQMFF	TRDV2	TRDJ3	TRDD3	.
TGTGCTCTTGGGGAACCACTTCAATCCTTCCTGCCATACTGGGGGATACGCGCCGATAAACTCATCTTT	CALGEPLQSFLPYWGIRADKLIF	TRDV1	TRDJ1	TRDD3	.
TGTGCTCTTGGGGAGCGATTCCCTGCTCGATGGGGGAGTTCGACAGCACAACTCTTCTTT	CALGERFPARWGSSTAQLFF	TRDV1	TRDJ2	TRDD3	.
TGTGCCTGTGAGTTACTGGGGGATGTGTCCACCGATAAACTCATCTTT	CACELLGDVSTDKLIF	TRDV2	TRDJ1	TRDD3	few
TGTGCCTGCGACACCGGAGGACTGGGGGATACGCCCGGGAGCTCCTGGGACACCCGACAGATGTTTTTC	CACDTGGLGDTPGSSWDTRQMFF	TRDV2	TRDJ3	TRDD3	once
TGTGCCTTTAGTCTCCCCGACCTCCGAATCATAAAACTCATCTTT	CAFSLPDLRIIKLIF	TRDV3	TRDJ1	.	once